The source of this T cell receptor (beta chain) is a study of T-cell reconstitution after alpha-beta-depleted transplantation in children. General observations from the study: Several hundred graft clones that had expanded were reportedly the source of alpha-beta T cells about two months after transplant. The main origin of T-cell counts and diversity one year after transplant was newly produced T cells. Where some patients showed high TCRbeta diversity at day 60, it came from recipient T cells and thymic progenitors that had survived.

There are many counts of this clonotype. The antigen is unknown. Germline-derived CDR1 and CDR2 are KGHDR and SFDVKD. Trimming removed 6 bases at V and 2 bases at J, with 6 bases between. The CDR3 runs to 13 residues. Preparation of the TCRbeta library was carried out with unique molecular identifiers. TCRdb re-analysed the PCR reads in MiXCR, keeping a single row per CDR3 protein. The sample lists some 200,000 distinct CDR3 sequences, around 9.2% occurring once. This chain uses TRBV24-1 with TRBJ2-2; unclear D gene. Sequenced here: PBMCs, mostly from graft donor cells, sampled 360 days after TCRalphabeta/CD19-depleted stem cell transplant. The receptor comes from a male patient aged 2 to 9 who had a stem cell transplant for acute myeloid leukemia, so the T cells may come from the graft donor. The CDR3 nucleotides read TGTGCCACCAGTTGGGGAAACACCGGGGAGCTGTTTTTT. Translating it yields CATSWGNTGELFF.